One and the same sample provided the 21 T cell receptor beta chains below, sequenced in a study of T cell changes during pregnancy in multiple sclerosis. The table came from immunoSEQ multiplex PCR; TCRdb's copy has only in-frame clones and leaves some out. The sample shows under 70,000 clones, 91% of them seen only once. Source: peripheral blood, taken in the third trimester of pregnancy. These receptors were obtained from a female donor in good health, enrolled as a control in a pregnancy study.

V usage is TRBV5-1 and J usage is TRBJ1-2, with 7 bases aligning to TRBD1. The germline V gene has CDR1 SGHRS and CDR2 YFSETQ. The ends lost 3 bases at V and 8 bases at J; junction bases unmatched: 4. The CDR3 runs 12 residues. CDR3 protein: CASSSGQRGYTF. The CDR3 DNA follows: TGCGCCAGCAGCTCGGGACAGAGGGGCTACACCTTC.

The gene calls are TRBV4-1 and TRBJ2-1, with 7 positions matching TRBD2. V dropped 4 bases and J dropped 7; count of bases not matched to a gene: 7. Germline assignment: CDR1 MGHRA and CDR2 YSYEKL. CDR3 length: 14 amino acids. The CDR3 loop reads CASSPRLAINEQFF. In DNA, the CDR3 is TGCGCCAGCAGCCCCCGACTAGCTATAAATGAGCAGTTCTTC.

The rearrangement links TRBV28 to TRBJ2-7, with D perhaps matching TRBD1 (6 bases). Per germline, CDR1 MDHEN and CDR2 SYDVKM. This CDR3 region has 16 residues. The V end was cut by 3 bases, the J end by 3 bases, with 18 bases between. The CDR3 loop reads CASSFTLTAGDYEQYF. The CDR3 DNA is TGTGCCAGCAGTTTCACCCTGACGGCAGGGGACTACGAGCAGTACTTC. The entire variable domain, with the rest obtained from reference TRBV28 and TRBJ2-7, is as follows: DVKVTQSSRYLVKRTGEKVFLECVQDMDHENMFWYRQDPGLGLRLIYFSYDVKMKEKGDIPEGYSVSREKKERFSLILESASTNQTSMYLCASSFTLTAGDYEQYFGPGTRLTVT.

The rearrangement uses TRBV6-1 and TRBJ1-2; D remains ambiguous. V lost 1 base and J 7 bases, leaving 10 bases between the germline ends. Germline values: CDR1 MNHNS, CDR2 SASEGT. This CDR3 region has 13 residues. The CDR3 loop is CASSEGTGLGYTF. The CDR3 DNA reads TGTGCCAGCAGTGAAGGAACGGGTCTTGGCTACACCTTC.

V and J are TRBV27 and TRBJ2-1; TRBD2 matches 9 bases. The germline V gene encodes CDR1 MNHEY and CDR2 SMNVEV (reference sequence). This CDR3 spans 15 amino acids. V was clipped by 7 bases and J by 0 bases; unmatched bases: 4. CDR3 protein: CASIAGGSSYNEQFF. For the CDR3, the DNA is TGTGCCAGCATCGCGGGAGGGTCCTCCTACAATGAGCAGTTCTTC.

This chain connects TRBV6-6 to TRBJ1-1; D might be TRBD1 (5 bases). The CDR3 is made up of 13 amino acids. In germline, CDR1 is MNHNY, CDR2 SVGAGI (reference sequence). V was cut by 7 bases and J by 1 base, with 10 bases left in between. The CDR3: CASTQGSNTEAFF. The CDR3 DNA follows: TGTGCCAGCACGCAGGGTTCGAACACTGAAGCTTTCTTT.

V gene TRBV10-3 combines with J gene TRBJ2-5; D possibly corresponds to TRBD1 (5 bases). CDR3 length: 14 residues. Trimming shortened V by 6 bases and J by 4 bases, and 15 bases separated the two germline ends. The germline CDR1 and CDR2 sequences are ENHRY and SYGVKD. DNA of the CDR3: TGTGCCATCAGCGTGGGTCAGGGTGGAGAGACCCAGTACTTC. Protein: CAISVGQGGETQYF.

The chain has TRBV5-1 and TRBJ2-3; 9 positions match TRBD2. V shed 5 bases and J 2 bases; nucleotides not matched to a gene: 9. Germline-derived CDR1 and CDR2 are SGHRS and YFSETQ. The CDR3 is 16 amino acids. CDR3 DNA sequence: TGCGCCAGCAGGGGTATAGCGGGGGCCCTCACAGATACGCAGTATTTT. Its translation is CASRGIAGALTDTQYF.

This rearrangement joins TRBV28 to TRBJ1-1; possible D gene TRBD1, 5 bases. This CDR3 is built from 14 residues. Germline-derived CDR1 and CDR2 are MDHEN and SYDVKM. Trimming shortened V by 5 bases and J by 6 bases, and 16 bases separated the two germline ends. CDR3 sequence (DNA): TGTGCCAGCAGTGCCCTGGGACTAGTTCCTGAAGCTTTCTTT. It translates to CASSALGLVPEAFF.

The CDR3 sequence is CASSLRQDSNQPQHF. CDR3 DNA: TGTGCCAGCTCACTCCGGCAGGATAGCAATCAGCCCCAGCATTTT. This chain links TRBV18 with TRBJ1-5, with D unclear. The germline CDR1 and CDR2 sequences are KGHSH and LQKENI. CDR3 size: 15 residues. V was clipped by 4 bases and J by 0 bases, with 10 bases between them.

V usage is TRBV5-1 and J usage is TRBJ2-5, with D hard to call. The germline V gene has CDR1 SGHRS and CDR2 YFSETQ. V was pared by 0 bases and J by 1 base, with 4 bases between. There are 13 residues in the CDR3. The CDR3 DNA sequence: TGCGCCAGCAGCTTGGTAGTCCAAGAGACCCAGTACTTC. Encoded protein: CASSLVVQETQYF.

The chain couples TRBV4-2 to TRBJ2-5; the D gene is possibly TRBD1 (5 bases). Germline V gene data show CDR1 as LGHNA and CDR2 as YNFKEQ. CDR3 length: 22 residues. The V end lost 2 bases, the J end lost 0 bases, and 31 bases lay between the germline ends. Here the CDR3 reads CASSQSYQPGETAFSYQETQYF. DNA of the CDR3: TGTGCCAGCAGCCAAAGTTACCAACCCGGAGAGACAGCCTTCTCGTACCAAGAGACCCAGTACTTC.

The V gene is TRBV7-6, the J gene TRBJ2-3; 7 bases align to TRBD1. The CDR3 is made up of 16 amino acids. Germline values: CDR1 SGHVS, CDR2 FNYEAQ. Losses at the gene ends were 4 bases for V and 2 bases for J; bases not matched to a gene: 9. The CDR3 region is CASSSSRGQHTDTQYF. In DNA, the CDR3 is TGTGCCAGCAGCTCCTCGAGGGGGCAGCACACAGATACGCAGTATTTT.

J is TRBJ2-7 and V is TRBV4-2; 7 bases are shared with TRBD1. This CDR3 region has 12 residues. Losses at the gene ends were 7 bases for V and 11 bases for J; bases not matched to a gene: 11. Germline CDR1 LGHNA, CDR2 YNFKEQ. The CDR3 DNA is TGTGCCAGCATCTCATCGACAGGGCAGAAGTACTTC. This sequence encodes CASISSTGQKYF.

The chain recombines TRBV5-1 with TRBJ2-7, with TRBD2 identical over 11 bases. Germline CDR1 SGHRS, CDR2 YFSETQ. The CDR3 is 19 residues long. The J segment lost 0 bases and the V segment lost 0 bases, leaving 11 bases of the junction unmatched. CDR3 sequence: CASSLARLAGGLGSYEQYF. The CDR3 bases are TGCGCCAGCAGCTTGGCCCGGCTAGCGGGAGGCCTTGGCTCCTACGAGCAGTACTTC.

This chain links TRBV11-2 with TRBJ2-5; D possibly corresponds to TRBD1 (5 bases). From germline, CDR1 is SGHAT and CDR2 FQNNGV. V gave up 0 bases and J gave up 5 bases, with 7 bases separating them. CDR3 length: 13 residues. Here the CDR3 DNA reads TGTGCCAGCAGCTTAGACAGGGCGGAGACCCAGTACTTC. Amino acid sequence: CASSLDRAETQYF.

CDR3 bases: TGTGCCAGCAGCTTAGTAGCAGGGGACGAGCAGTACTTC. It codes for CASSLVAGDEQYF. The chain uses TRBV7-9 and TRBJ2-7; D might be TRBD1 (6 bases). The germline gives CDR1 SEHNR, CDR2 FQNEAQ (reference sequence). CDR3 length: 13 residues. V lost 1 base to trimming and J lost 5 bases, with 9 bases between them.

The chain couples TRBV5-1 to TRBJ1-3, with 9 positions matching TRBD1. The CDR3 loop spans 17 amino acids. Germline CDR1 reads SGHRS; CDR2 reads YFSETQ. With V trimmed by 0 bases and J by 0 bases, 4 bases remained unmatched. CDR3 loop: CASSLGDRGASGNTIYF. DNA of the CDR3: TGCGCCAGCAGCTTGGGAGACAGGGGGGCCTCTGGAAACACCATATATTTT.

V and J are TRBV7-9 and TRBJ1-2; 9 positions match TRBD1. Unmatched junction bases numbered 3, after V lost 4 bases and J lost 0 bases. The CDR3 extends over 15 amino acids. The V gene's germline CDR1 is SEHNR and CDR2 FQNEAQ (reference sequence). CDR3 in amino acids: CASSSQGAPNYGYTF. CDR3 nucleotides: TGTGCCAGCAGCTCACAGGGGGCGCCTAACTATGGCTACACCTTC.

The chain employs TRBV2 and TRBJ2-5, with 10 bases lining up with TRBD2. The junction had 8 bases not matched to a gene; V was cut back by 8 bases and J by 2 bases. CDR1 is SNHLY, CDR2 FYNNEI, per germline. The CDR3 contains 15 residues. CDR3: CASGPVAGGQETQYF. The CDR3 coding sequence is TGTGCCAGCGGTCCGGTAGCGGGGGGACAAGAGACCCAGTACTTC.

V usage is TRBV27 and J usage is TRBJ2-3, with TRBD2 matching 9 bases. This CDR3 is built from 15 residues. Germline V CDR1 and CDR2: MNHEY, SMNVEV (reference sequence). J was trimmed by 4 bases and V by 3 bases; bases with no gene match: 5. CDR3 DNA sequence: TGTGCCAGCAGTTTTGCGGGGGGGCCACCAGATACGCAGTATTTT. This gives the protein CASSFAGGPPDTQYF.